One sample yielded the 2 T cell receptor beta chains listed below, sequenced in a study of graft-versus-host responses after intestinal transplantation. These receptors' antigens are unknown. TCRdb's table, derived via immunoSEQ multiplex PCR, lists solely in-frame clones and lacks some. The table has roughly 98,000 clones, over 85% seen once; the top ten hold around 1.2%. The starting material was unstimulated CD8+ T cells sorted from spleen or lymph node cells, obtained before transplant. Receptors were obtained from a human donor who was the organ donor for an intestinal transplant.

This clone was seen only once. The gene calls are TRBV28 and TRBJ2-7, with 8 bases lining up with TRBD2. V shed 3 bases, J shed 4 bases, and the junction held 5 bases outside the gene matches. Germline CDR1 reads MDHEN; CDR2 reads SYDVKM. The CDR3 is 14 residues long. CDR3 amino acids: CASSFSGDAYEQYF. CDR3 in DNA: TGTGCCAGCAGTTTTAGCGGGGACGCTTACGAGCAGTACTTC.

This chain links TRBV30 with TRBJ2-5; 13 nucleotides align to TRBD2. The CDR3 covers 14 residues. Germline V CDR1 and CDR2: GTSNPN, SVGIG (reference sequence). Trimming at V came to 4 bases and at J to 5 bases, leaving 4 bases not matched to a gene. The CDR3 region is CAWTELAGGETQYF. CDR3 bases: TGTGCCTGGACCGAACTAGCGGGGGGGGAGACCCAGTACTTC.